These 20 T cell receptor beta chains share one sample of origin, sequenced in a study of blood T cell repertoires in COVID-19. Libraries were prepared by immunoSEQ multiplex PCR; TCRdb keeps only in-frame clonotypes and omits some of them. The sample consists of around 180,000 clones, around 85% of them appearing once. Sequencing input: peripheral blood. The receptors here all came from a woman older than 75 with acute or convalescent COVID-19.

The CDR3 coding sequence is TGTGCCAGCAGTTCATGGGACAGACTATCTGAAGCTTTCTTT. It specifies CASSSWDRLSEAFF. The chain has TRBV27 and TRBJ1-1; 7 bases fit TRBD1. The CDR3 spans 14 residues. Germline V CDR1 and CDR2: MNHEY, SMNVEV (reference sequence). V trimming: 4 bases; J trimming: 6 bases; junction bases outside the gene matches: 8.

The chain recombines TRBV6-5 with TRBJ1-2; no reliable D call. CDR1 and CDR2 from the germline V gene are MNHEY and SVGAGI. The CDR3 loop spans 11 amino acids. V was clipped by 7 bases and J by 5 bases, with 8 bases between them. The CDR3: CASTPRYGYTF. The DNA of the CDR3 is TGTGCCAGCACCCCGAGGTATGGCTACACCTTC.

CDR3 region: CASSETDSHGYTF. The DNA for the CDR3 is TGCGCCAGCAGCGAAACAGACAGTCATGGCTACACCTTC. The rearrangement joins TRBV5-1 to TRBJ1-2, with D possibly matching TRBD1 (5 bases). The germline gives CDR1 SGHRS, CDR2 YFSETQ. The CDR3 consists of 13 residues. V gave up 4 bases and J gave up 6 bases, with 13 bases separating them.

The chain employs TRBV3-1 (or the pseudogene TRBV3-2) and TRBJ2-7; 9 bases map to TRBD2. V shed 8 bases, J shed 2 bases, and the junction held 10 bases outside the gene matches. CDR3 length equals 15 residues. Germline lookup yields CDR1 LGHDT and CDR2 YNNKEL (reference sequence). The CDR3 is CASGGMGTSPYEQYF. CDR3 bases: TGTGCCAGCGGGGGGATGGGGACTAGCCCCTACGAGCAGTACTTC.

The rearrangement joins TRBV7-9 to TRBJ2-7; 9 nucleotides align to TRBD2. With 1 base clipped from V and 1 base from J, the junction kept 2 bases outside the gene matches. The CDR3 is made up of 15 amino acids. CDR1 SEHNR and CDR2 FQNEAQ come from the germline V gene (reference sequence). The DNA of the CDR3 is TGTGCCAGCAGCTTAGGGCTAGCGGGGTCCTACGAGCAGTACTTC. This gives the protein CASSLGLAGSYEQYF.

The chain couples TRBV15 to TRBJ2-1; TRBD1 agrees at 10 bases. This CDR3 comprises 16 residues. Germline CDR1 and CDR2: LNHNV and YYDKDF (reference sequence). V gave up 4 bases and J gave up 8 bases; unmatched junction bases: 11. The CDR3 DNA sequence: TGTGCCACCAGCACCGCCCTGGGGACAGGGGTATATGAGCAGTTCTTC. Its protein is CATSTALGTGVYEQFF. The full variable domain, its missing parts supplied by reference TRBV15 and TRBJ2-1, is DAMVIQNPRYQVTQFGKPVTLSCSQTLNHNVMYWYQQKSSQAPKLLFHYYDKDFNNEADTPDNFQSRRPNTSFCFLDIRSPGLGDTAMYLCATSTALGTGVYEQFFGPGTRLTVL.

This clone occurred many times. The chain employs TRBV7-3 and TRBJ1-2, with TRBD1 identical over 12 bases. This CDR3 region has 13 residues. In germline, CDR1 is SGHTA, CDR2 FQGTGA. Trimming at V came to 4 bases and at J to 9 bases, leaving 3 bases not matched to a gene. Here the CDR3 reads CASSSGTGGSYTF. The CDR3 region has the DNA TGTGCCAGCAGCTCGGGGACAGGGGGCAGCTACACCTTC.

This chain links TRBV5-8 with TRBJ2-7; D may be TRBD1 (6 bases). The CDR3 totals 17 residues. Germline-derived CDR1 and CDR2 are SGHTS and YDEGEE. The ends were cut back, 0 bases at V and 6 bases at J, with 22 bases in the middle. The CDR3 sequence: CASSLGVSAGARGEQYF. The CDR3 DNA reads TGTGCCAGCAGCTTGGGAGTGTCGGCAGGGGCCCGCGGCGAGCAGTACTTC.

The chain has TRBV7-9 and TRBJ1-5; TRBD1 agrees at 8 bases. The CDR3 contains 13 residues. CDR1 and CDR2 (germline): SEHNR, FQNEAQ (reference sequence). With V trimmed by 6 bases and J by 6 bases, 4 bases remained unmatched. The CDR3 DNA reads as TGTGCCAGCAGATCAGGGGGCGGTCAGCCCCAGCATTTT. Translated: CASRSGGGQPQHF.

The chain recombines TRBV9 with TRBJ2-5, with 9 positions matching TRBD1. CDR1 SGDLS and CDR2 YYNGEE come from the germline V gene. This CDR3 spans 16 amino acids. The V segment lost 3 bases and the J segment 3 bases; nucleotides outside the gene matches: 9. The CDR3 DNA reads as TGTGCCAGCAGCGGGGGGTCCGGGACAGGGAAAGAGACCCAGTACTTC. Its protein is CASSGGSGTGKETQYF.

This chain links TRBV9 with TRBJ2-2, with 9 bases matching TRBD1. V lost 4 bases, J lost 4 bases, and 11 bases stayed unmatched. CDR3 length equals 17 residues. Germline CDR1 is SGDLS and CDR2 is YYNGEE. The CDR3 here is CASSLGQGPRGTGELFF. CDR3 nucleotides: TGTGCCAGCAGCCTGGGACAGGGCCCTAGGGGCACCGGGGAGCTGTTTTTT. Variable domain in full (rest from reference TRBV9 and TRBJ2-2): DSGVTQTPKHLITATGQRVTLRCSPRSGDLSVYWYQQSLDQGLQFLIQYYNGEERAKGNILERFSAQQFPDLHSELNLSSLELGDSALYFCASSLGQGPRGTGELFFGEGSRLTVL.

V and J are TRBV6-2 or TRBV6-3 and TRBJ2-2; no clear D. The V end lost 6 bases, the J end lost 5 bases, and 13 bases lay between the germline ends. Germline CDR1 and CDR2: MNHEY and SVGEGT. This CDR3 has 14 amino acids. As DNA, the CDR3 is TGTGCCAGCAGCTTCCGAACGACTACCGGGGAGCTGTTTTTT. It is translated as CASSFRTTTGELFF.

The V and J genes are TRBV7-5 and TRBJ2-7; the table's D gene call, TRBD1, was not cross checked with the DNA. TRBV7-5 is a known pseudogene. This CDR3 is 14 amino acids long. The CDR3 loop is CARSAGDRGNVQYF. The DNA of the CDR3 is TGTGCCAGAAGCGCGGGGGACAGGGGGAACGTGCAGTACTTC.

The chain joins TRBV2 to TRBJ1-2; D possibly corresponds to TRBD1 (5 bases). V lost 6 bases and J lost 3, with 17 bases in between. This CDR3 is built from 15 residues. Per the germline V gene, CDR1 is SNHLY and CDR2 is FYNNEI. The CDR3 sequence: CASRETLGRDYGYTF. The DNA of the CDR3 is TGTGCCAGCAGGGAAACCTTAGGCAGGGACTATGGCTACACCTTC.

This clone was detected only a few times. This chain connects TRBV7-9 to TRBJ1-2, with 8 bases matching TRBD1. The CDR3 has 13 amino acids. Germline trimming cut 1 base from V and 6 bases from J; bases unmatched to any gene: 1. The V gene's germline CDR1 is SEHNR and CDR2 FQNEAQ (reference sequence). In DNA, the CDR3 is TGTGCCAGCAGCTTAGACAGGGGGGATGGCTACACCTTC. Its translation: CASSLDRGDGYTF.

This clone was found once. The chain links TRBV7-8 to TRBJ1-2; 8 bases fit TRBD1. Germline assignment: CDR1 SGHVS and CDR2 FQNEAQ. The junction had 4 bases not matched to a gene; V was cut back by 2 bases and J by 8 bases. The CDR3 contains 13 residues. The CDR3 loop is CASSLRTGIGYTF. Here the CDR3 DNA reads TGTGCCAGCAGCTTAAGGACAGGGATCGGCTACACCTTC.

This clone was detected only once. The chain couples TRBV19 to TRBJ1-5; D unresolved. Per the germline V gene, CDR1 is LNHDA and CDR2 is SQIVND (reference sequence). Trimming shortened V by 5 bases and J by 4 bases, and 9 bases separated the two germline ends. This CDR3 is 13 amino acids long. The CDR3 bases are TGTGCCAGTAGTGGGCTGGTGAATCAGCCCCAGCATTTT. Translation gives CASSGLVNQPQHF.

V usage is TRBV19 and J usage is TRBJ2-4; 9 bases line up with TRBD1. Germline V gene data show CDR1 as LNHDA and CDR2 as SQIVND (reference sequence). This CDR3 is built from 17 residues. J lost 2 bases, V lost 6 bases, and 11 bases had no gene match. DNA of the CDR3: TGTGCCAGTAGACACCCAGGACAGGGGAAGACCAAAAACATTCAGTACTTC. It is translated as CASRHPGQGKTKNIQYF. Full variable domain (remainder filled in from reference TRBV19 and TRBJ2-4): DGGITQSPKYLFRKEGQNVTLSCEQNLNHDAMYWYRQDPGQGLRLIYYSQIVNDFQKGDIAEGYSVSREKKESFPLTVTSAQKNPTAFYLCASRHPGQGKTKNIQYFGAGTRLSVL.

The CDR3 protein is CASSPRTGGIGELFF. CDR3 sequence (DNA): TGTGCCAGCAGCCCTCGGACAGGGGGGATCGGGGAGCTGTTTTTT. The V and J genes are TRBV7-2 and TRBJ2-2, with 10 positions matching TRBD1. Trimming took 5 bases from V and 7 from J; bases not matched to a gene: 7. CDR3 length equals 15 residues. Germline CDR1 is SGHTA and CDR2 is FQGNSA.

The sample holds one count of this clone. V usage is TRBV3-1 (or the pseudogene TRBV3-2) and J usage is TRBJ1-2; D not resolved. V lost 0 bases, J lost 4 bases, and 9 bases lay in between. CDR3 length equals 14 residues. Germline V lookup: CDR1 LGHDT, CDR2 YNNKEL (reference sequence). The CDR3 sequence: CASSQESVSYGYTF. Written as DNA, the CDR3 is TGTGCCAGCAGCCAAGAATCGGTTTCCTATGGCTACACCTTC.